A selection of T cell receptor beta chains follows, all from one sample in a study of blood T cell repertoires in COVID-19. Only in-frame clones appear in the TCRdb table, and some are missing; sequencing was by immunoSEQ multiplex PCR. In the table there are over 300,000 clones, roughly 85% of which are singletons. The specimen was peripheral blood. These TCRs come from a human donor in a cohort sampled during active COVID-19. The CDR3 runs from the conserved cysteine through the conserved F or W. Each record gives: V gene, clone size, CDR3 length, J gene, D gene, CDR3 DNA, CDR3 protein. A D gene is named only where the DNA matches it firmly. Size is omitted from some rows. Given values are once, few, many or a class for expanded clones.

>TRBV6-5|-|13|TRBJ1-3|-
TGTGCCAGCAGAGGAGGGGCTGGAAACACCATATATTTT
CASRGGAGNTIYF
>TRBV21-1|-|18|TRBJ1-3|-
TGTGCCAGGACGACCGGGACAGGGGAAGCTAGGTCTGGAAACACCATATATTTT
CARTTGTGEARSGNTIYF
>TRBV20-1|-|12|TRBJ1-2|-
TGCAGTGCTAGTCCACCGGGGGTCGGCTACACCTTC
CSASPPGVGYTF
>TRBV9|-|17|TRBJ1-1|-
TGTGCCAGCAGCCCCCGCTGGACTAATCATTGGGGCACTGAAGCTTTCTTT
CASSPRWTNHWGTEAFF
>TRBV5-1|-|15|TRBJ2-3|-
TGCGCCAGCAGCCCACAGGGTCATAGCACAGATACGCAGTATTTT
CASSPQGHSTDTQYF
>TRBV7-9|-|15|TRBJ1-5|-
TGTGCCAGCAGCTTAGGTCTGGAGAGCAATCAGCCCCAGCATTTT
CASSLGLESNQPQHF
>TRBV5-1|-|14|TRBJ1-1|TRBD1
TGCGCCAGCAGCCCTGGACAGGGGAACACTGAAGCTTTCTTT
CASSPGQGNTEAFF
>TRBV27|-|14|TRBJ1-2|TRBD1
TGTGCCAGCAGTTTATTTGGGACAGGGGAAGGCTACACCTTC
CASSLFGTGEGYTF
>TRBV7-3|-|15|TRBJ1-1|-
TGTGCCAGCAGCTTAACGACCAGAGGAAGAGGCGAAGCTTTCTTT
CASSLTTRGRGEAFF
>TRBV5-1|-|17|TRBJ1-2|-
TGCGCCAGCAGCTTGGATGGGGCAGGGCTCGCTAACTATGGCTACACCTTC
CASSLDGAGLANYGYTF
>TRBV25-1|-|15|TRBJ1-2|TRBD1
TGTGCCAGCAGTGAGGGACAGGGGGTCCTGGATGGCTACACCTTC
CASSEGQGVLDGYTF
>TRBV9|-|16|TRBJ2-1|TRBD2
TGTGCCAGCAGCTCTTCTCTAGCGGGGGAATACAATGAGCAGTTCTTC
CASSSSLAGEYNEQFF
>TRBV11-2|once|11|TRBJ1-1|-
TGTGCCAGCAGCTTCGCAGGGGTAGCTTTCTTT
CASSFAGVAFF
>TRBV27|-|14|TRBJ1-6|-
TGTGCCAGCAGTTTTACCGTGGGAGGTTCACCCCTCCACTTT
CASSFTVGGSPLHF
>TRBV10-3|once|14|TRBJ2-2|-
TGTGCCATCAGCGTAACAGGGAACACCGGGGAGCTGTTTTTT
CAISVTGNTGELFF
>TRBV19|-|17|TRBJ1-3|-
TGTGCCAGTAGCCAATCCACTGGGGGCCACTCTGGAAACACCATATATTTT
CASSQSTGGHSGNTIYF
>TRBV9|many|11|TRBJ1-2|-
TGTGCCAGCAGCTTACGGGGAGGCTACACCTTC
CASSLRGGYTF
>TRBV6-5|once|15|TRBJ2-2|TRBD2
TGTGCCAGCAGTTTAGCGGGGGGATCCTCCGGGGAGCTGTTTTTT
CASSLAGGSSGELFF
>TRBV14|-|14|TRBJ1-5|-
TGTGCCAGCAGCCAAGCAGGGGTCAATCAGCCCCAGCATTTT
CASSQAGVNQPQHF
>TRBV5-1|-|14|TRBJ2-5|TRBD1
TGCGCCAGCAGCCCAAGGACAGGGGAGGAGACCCAGTACTTC
CASSPRTGEETQYF
>TRBV11-3|-|13|TRBJ1-1|-
TGTGCCAGCAGCTTAGCCAGATCCTCCGAAGCTTTCTTT
CASSLARSSEAFF
>TRBV5-1|-|13|TRBJ2-7|-
TGCGCCAGCAGCTTGTCCGCGGGTTACGAGCAGTACTTC
CASSLSAGYEQYF
>TRBV27|-|13|TRBJ1-6|TRBD1
TGTGCCAGCAGTAACAGGGGGAATTCACCCCTCCACTTT
CASSNRGNSPLHF
>TRBV24-1|many|15|TRBJ1-4|TRBD1
TGTGCCACCAGTTCCAGGGACAGCCGAAATGAAAAACTGTTTTTT
CATSSRDSRNEKLFF
>TRBV7-9|-|17|TRBJ2-7|-
TGTGCCAGCAGCCCGGGACCTCCCAGGGGGGTATTAGACGAGCAGTACTTC
CASSPGPPRGVLDEQYF
>TRBV30|-|14|TRBJ2-6|-
TGTGCCTGGAGGCGGCGGCTAGGGGCCAACGTCCTGACTTTC
CAWRRRLGANVLTF